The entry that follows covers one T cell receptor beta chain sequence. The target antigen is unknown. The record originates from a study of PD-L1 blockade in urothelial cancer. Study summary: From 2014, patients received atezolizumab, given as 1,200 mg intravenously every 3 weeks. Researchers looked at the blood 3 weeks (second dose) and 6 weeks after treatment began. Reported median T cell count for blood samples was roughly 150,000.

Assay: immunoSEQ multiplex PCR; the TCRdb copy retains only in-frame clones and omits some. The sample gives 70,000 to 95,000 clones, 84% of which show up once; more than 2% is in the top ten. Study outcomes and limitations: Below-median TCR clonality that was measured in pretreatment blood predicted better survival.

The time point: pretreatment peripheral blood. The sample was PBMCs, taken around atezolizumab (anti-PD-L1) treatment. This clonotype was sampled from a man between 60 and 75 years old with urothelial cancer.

The CDR3, as DNA: TGTGCCAGCAGCTTACTAGCGGGAGTTGAAGAGCAGTTCTTC. Its translation is CASSLLAGVEEQFF. J is TRBJ2-1 and V is TRBV7-9; 10 positions match TRBD2. Germline lookup yields CDR1 SEHNR and CDR2 FQNEAQ (reference sequence). The CDR3 runs to 14 residues. V gave up 2 bases and J gave up 10 bases; unmatched junction bases: 5. The full variable domain, rest sourced from reference TRBV7-9 and TRBJ2-1, is DTGVSQNPRHKITKRGQNVTFRCDPISEHNRLYWYRQTLGQGPEFLTYFQNEAQLEKSRLLSDRFSAERPKGSFSTLEIQRTEQGDSAMYLCASSLLAGVEEQFFGPGTRLTVL.